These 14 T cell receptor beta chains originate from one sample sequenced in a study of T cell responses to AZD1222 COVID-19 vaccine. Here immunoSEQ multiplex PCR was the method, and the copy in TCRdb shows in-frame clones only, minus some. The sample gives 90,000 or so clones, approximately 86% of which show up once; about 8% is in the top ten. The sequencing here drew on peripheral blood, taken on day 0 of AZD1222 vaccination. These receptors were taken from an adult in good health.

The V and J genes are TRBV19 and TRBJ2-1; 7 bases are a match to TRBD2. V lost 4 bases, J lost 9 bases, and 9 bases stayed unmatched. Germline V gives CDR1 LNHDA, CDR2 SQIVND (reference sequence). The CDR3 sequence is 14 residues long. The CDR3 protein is CASSNAGDSFEQFF. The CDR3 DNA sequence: TGTGCCAGTAGTAATGCGGGAGACTCGTTTGAGCAGTTCTTC.

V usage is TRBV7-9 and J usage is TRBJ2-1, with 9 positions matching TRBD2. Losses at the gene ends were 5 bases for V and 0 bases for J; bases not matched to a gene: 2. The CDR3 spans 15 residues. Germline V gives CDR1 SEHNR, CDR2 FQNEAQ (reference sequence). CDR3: CASSETSGSYNEQFF. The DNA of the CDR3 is TGTGCCAGCAGCGAGACTAGCGGCTCCTACAATGAGCAGTTCTTC.

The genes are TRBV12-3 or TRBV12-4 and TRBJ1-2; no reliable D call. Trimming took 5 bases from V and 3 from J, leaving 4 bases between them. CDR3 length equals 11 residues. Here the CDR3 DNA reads TGTGCCAGCAGTATCGACTATGGCTACACCTTC. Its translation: CASSIDYGYTF.

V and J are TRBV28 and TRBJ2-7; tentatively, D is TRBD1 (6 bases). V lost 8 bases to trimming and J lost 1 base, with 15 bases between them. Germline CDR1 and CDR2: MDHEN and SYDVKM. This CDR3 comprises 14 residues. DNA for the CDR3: TGTGCCAGCCAGGGCTCGGACAGTTCCTACGAGCAGTACTTC. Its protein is CASQGSDSSYEQYF.

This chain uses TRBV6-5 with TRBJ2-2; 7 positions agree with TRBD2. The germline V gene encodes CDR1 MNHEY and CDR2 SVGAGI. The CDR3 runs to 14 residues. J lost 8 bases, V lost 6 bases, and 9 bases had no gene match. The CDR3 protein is CASRRDMGGGELFF. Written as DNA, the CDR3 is TGTGCCAGCAGACGTGATATGGGAGGGGGGGAGCTGTTTTTT.

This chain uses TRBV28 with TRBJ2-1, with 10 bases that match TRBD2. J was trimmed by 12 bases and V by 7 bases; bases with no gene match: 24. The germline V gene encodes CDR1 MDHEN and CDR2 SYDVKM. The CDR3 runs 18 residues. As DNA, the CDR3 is TGTGCCAGCATCCCCCCTAGCGGGAGAGGGAGGGATCGTACGGGGCAGTTCTTC. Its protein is CASIPPSGRGRDRTGQFF.

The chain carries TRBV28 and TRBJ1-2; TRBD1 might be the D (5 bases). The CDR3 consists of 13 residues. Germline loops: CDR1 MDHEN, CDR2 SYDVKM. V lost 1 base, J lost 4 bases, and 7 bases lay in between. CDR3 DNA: TGTGCCAGCAGTTTATCGGGGGGCTATGGCTACACCTTC. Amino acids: CASSLSGGYGYTF.

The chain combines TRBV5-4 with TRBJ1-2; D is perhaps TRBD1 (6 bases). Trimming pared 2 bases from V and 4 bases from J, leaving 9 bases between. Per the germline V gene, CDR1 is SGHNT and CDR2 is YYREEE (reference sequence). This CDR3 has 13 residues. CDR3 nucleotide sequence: TGTGCCAGCAGCTTAGGGGGAATCTATGGCTACACCTTC. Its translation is CASSLGGIYGYTF.

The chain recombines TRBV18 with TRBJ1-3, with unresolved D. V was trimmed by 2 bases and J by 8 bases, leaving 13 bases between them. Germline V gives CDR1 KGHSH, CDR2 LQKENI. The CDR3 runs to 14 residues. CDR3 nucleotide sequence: TGTGCCAGCTCACCAAACAGTCGAAGGGACACCATATATTTT. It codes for CASSPNSRRDTIYF.

The CDR3 region has the DNA TGTGCCAGCAGCTTAGACCACAACTATCAGCCCCAGCATTTT. Translation gives CASSLDHNYQPQHF. This sequence joins TRBV6-5 and TRBJ1-5, with unresolved D. CDR3 size: 14 residues. Per germline, CDR1 MNHEY and CDR2 SVGAGI. Trimming cost V 6 bases and J 5 bases, with 14 bases left between them.

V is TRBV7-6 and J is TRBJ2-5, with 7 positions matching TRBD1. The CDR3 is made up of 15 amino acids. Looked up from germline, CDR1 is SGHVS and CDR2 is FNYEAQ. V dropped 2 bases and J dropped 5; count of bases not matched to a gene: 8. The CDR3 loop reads CASSLTQGLGETQYF. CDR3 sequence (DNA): TGTGCCAGCAGCTTAACACAGGGGTTAGGGGAGACCCAGTACTTC.

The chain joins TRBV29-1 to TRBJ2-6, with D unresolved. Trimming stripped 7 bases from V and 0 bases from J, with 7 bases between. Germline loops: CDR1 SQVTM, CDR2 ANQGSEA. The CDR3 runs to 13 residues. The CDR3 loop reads CSAFFSGANVLTF. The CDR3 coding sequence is TGCAGCGCCTTTTTCTCTGGGGCCAACGTCCTGACTTTC.

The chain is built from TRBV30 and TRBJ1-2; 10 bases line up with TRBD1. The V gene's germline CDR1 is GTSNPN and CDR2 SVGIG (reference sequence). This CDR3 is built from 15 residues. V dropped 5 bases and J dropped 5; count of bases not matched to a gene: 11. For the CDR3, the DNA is TGTGCCTGGGATGACGGGGGACAGGGGAGATATGGCTACACCTTC. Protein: CAWDDGGQGRYGYTF. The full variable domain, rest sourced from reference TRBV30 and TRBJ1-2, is SQTIHQWPATLVQPVGSPLSLECTVEGTSNPNLYWYRQAAGRGLQLLFYSVGIGQISSEVPQNLSASRPQDRQFILSSKKLLLSDSGFYLCAWDDGGQGRYGYTFGSGTRLTVV.

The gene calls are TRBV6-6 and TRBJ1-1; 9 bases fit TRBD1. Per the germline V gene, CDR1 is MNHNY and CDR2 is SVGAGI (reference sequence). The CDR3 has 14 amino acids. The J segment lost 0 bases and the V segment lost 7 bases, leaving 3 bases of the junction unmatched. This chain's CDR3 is CASTWTGVNTEAFF. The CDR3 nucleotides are TGTGCCAGCACCTGGACAGGGGTGAACACTGAAGCTTTCTTT.